This T cell receptor beta chain was recovered during a study of cytomegalovirus exposure and HLA in healthy donors. Study information: An earlier analysis identified 120 million or so unique TCR beta sequences in about 179 million T cells.

General study results and limits: Several of the most significant clusters appeared, in a later analysis, to be linked to common viral pathogens. HLA allele associations emerged for 16,951 TCR beta sequences in a later analysis, at 0.05 false discovery rate. Rarity held for most TCR sequences, but there were some public TCRs that occurred in many donors.

60 Vbeta and 13 Jbeta primers were used in PCR. Clones were read by immunoSEQ multiplex PCR, and TCRdb kept only the in-frame ones, dropping some. This sample lists around 40,000 clones; its ten largest clones have about 1.2%. Remarks on this clone: The antigen is undetermined.

The V and J ends lost 4 bases and 3 bases, in that order; junction bases with no gene match: 6. CDR3 length: 15 amino acids. The germline V gene encodes CDR1 KGHSH and CDR2 LQKENI. Sequencing used PBMCs. The chain uses TRBV18 and TRBJ2-1; TRBD1 matches 7 bases. The sequence was obtained from a man in his thirties or forties in good health and CMV-seronegative. CDR3 bases: TGTGCCAGCTCACTTTCGGGACAGATCTACAATGAGCAGTTCTTC. Translation gives CASSLSGQIYNEQFF.